This TCR beta chain was found in a study of shared clonotypes between healthy human individuals. Whole-study findings and limits: Larger estimated richness was generally recorded for naive subsets relative to memory subsets. Shared clonotypes across all four donors exceeded non-shared ones in generation probability. The rarefaction results pointed to incomplete sorted-subset sequencing despite large depth.

Assay used: immunoSEQ multiplex PCR; TCRdb lists only in-frame clones, some missing. Counted here are some 1,100,000 clones, around three quarters occurring once; the ten biggest clones make up approximately 0.52%. The sample holds a few counts of this clone. Its antigen is unknown. After removal of 1 base from V and 4 bases from J, the junction contained 3 bases not matched to a gene. There are 14 residues in the CDR3. CDR1 is MNHEY, CDR2 SVGAGI, per germline. The chain joins TRBV6-5 to TRBJ2-7; 8 bases line up with TRBD1. Source material: memory CD4+ T cells from PBMCs. As to subset: CD45RA-negative fraction. This clonotype was sampled from a man aged 18 to 30 in good health. Some clones in this sample may be carry-over from other donors' samples. CDR3 sequence reads: CASSYFGQGYEQYF. CDR3 DNA: TGTGCCAGCAGTTACTTCGGACAGGGTTACGAGCAGTACTTC.